This T cell receptor (beta chain) was documented in a study of blood T cells in healthy people across ages (dated by TCRdb to between 2015 and 2017). For the wider study: Template switching captured roughly one uniquely barcoded TCR beta cDNA molecule per two T cells in model experiments. For two donors (one aged 18 to 30 and one aged 80 or older), the study analyzed two additional independent replicas of 1 million unique cDNA reads from the same blood draw. To avoid experimental bias, donors of different ages were spread randomly across the sequencing lanes. Four age groups were formed from the donors: young (average approximately 15 years), middle-aged (approximately 40), aged (roughly 58) and long-lived (roughly 81). Using deep sequencing normalized with unique cDNA molecular identifiers, the study measured how TCR beta repertoire diversity changes with age. Broader findings and caveats from the paper: Donor CMV infection status was unknown, potentially confounding age-related changes in expanded clonotypes. Because profiling used bulk unsorted PBMCs, naive and antigen-experienced compartments could not be compared conclusively. Compared with the aged group, the long-lived group had more naive CD4+ T cells, fewer expanded clones and increased TCR diversity, suggesting age selection. Observed TCR beta diversity per million T cells fell roughly linearly with age, and a significant reduction was already apparent by age roughly 40. Estimates of total diversity from one million sequenced T cells were regarded as lower bounds and underestimates. There was a strong correlation between observed TCR beta diversity and the percentage of naive T cells measured by flow cytometry.

This clonotype was seen only a few times. The antigen it binds to is not known. Qualities for individual bases were not recorded, and no much larger clone is one base off. The library was produced with 5' RACE. Data came from an Illumina HiSeq 2500. A second roughly 6 to 12 cycle PCR used a sample-barcoded 5' primer and a J-beta primer mix. Each TCR beta cDNA molecule received a unique molecular identifier from a template-switch 5' adaptor carrying 12 random nucleotides. Each sample yielded at least 2.5 million CDR3-containing paired-end reads. First-strand cDNA synthesis was performed from all RNA using the Mint cDNA synthesis kit, with priming by a TRBC-specific oligonucleotide. Following uracil-DNA glycosylase treatment, all cDNA underwent a first 18-cycle PCR with the universal primers M1SS and BC2_uni_R. Under the source paper's analysis protocol: Normalization of each sample was performed by random selection of 1 million high-quality reads, each carrying a distinct molecular identifier. Instead of being binned into consensus sequences, reads that shared molecular identifiers were thrown out. MiTCR, run with a Q25 quality threshold and the strictest error-elimination algorithm, handled CDR3 identification, clonotype clustering and error correction. A nonparametric unseen species model with Euler transformation was used to estimate a lower bound on total TCR beta diversity. TCRdb reworked the public reads: Q25 trimming with fastp, MiXCR clone assembly, productive beta chains retained. A single entry per CDR3 protein holds the most common genes and DNA from its merged rows. TCRdb, not the original authors, processed these V and J calls. The sample yields fewer than 700,000 distinct CDR3 sequences; more than 45% were counted once. About 26% of the sample rests with the top ten.

The roughly 39 donors, aged about 6 to 100 years, were systemically healthy Caucasian individuals from Russia. Roughly 9.5 milliliters of peripheral blood were drawn from each donor into EDTA-treated Vacutainer tubes. PBMCs were isolated by Ficoll-Paque density-gradient centrifugation, with at least 6 million obtained per sample. Total RNA, at least 6 micrograms per sample, was extracted from PBMCs with Trizol reagent. For every donor, flow cytometry on a PBMC aliquot measured the percentage of naive CD45RAhigh/CD27high T cells. The CDR3 runs 14 amino acids, cysteine and phenylalanine included. The sequence is cut down to CDR3 DNA, 42 bases in frame from base 1. V drops 1 base and J drops 2 bases, leaving 10 bases in between. Per the germline V gene, SGHRS is the CDR1 and YFSETQ is the CDR2.

Sequenced sample: blood. The receptor comes from an older man in good health. The rearrangement combines TRBV5-1 with TRBJ2-7, and the D gene may be TRBD1, 5 bases matching. The CDR3 loop reads CASSLLGRAYEQYF. The nucleotides read TGCGCCAGCAGCTTGTTGGGCAGGGCCTACGAGCAGTACTTC.